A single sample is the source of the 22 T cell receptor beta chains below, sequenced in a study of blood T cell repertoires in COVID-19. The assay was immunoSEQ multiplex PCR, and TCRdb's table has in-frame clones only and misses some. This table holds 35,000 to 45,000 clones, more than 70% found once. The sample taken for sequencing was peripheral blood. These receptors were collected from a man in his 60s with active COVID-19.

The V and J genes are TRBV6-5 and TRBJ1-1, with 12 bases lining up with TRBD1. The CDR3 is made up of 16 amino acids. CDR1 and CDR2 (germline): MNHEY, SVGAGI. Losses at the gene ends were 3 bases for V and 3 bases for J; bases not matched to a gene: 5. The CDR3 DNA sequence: TGTGCCAGCAGTTATCCCGGGACAGGGGGCGACACTGAAGCTTTCTTT. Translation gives CASSYPGTGGDTEAFF.

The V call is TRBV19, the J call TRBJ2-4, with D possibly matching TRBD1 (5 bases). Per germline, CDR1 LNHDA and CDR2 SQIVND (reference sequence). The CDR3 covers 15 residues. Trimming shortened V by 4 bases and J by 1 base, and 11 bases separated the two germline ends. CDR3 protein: CASSTPGIAKNIQYF. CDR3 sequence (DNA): TGTGCCAGTAGTACTCCAGGGATTGCCAAAAACATTCAGTACTTC.

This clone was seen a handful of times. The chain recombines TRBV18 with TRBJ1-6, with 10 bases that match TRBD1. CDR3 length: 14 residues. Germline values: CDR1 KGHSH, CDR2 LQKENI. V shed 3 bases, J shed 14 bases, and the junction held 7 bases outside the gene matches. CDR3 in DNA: TGTGCCAGCTCACCGGACAGGGGGGCGTTAGCCCTCCACTTT. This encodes CASSPDRGALALHF.

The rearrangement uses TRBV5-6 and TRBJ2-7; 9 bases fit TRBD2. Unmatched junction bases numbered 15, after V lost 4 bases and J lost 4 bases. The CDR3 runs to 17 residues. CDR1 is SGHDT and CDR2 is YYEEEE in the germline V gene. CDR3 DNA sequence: TGTGCCAGCAGCAGGATAGAGGTAGCGGGAGCTGGATACGAGCAGTACTTC. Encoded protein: CASSRIEVAGAGYEQYF.

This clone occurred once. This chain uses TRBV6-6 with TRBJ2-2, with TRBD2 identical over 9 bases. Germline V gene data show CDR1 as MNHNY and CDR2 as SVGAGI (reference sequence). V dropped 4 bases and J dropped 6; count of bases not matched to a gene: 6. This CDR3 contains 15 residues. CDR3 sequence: CASSSVIAGAGELFF. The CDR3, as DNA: TGTGCCAGCAGTTCAGTAATAGCGGGAGCCGGGGAGCTGTTTTTT.

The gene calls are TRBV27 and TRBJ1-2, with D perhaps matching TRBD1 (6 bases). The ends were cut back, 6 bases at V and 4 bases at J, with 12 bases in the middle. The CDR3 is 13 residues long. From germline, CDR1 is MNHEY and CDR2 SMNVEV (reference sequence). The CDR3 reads CASSLQGGYGYTF. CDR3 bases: TGTGCCAGCAGCCTACAGGGTGGCTATGGCTACACCTTC.

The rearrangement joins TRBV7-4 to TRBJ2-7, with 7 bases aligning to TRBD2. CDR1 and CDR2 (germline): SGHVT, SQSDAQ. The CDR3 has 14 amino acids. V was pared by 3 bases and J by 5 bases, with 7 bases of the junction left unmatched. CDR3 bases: TGTGCCAGCAGCTTCTCCGGGAGGTCCCACGAGCAGTACTTC. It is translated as CASSFSGRSHEQYF. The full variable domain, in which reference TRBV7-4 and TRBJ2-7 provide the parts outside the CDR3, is GAGVSQSPRYKVAKRGRDVALRCDSISGHVTLYWYRQTLGQGSEVLTYSQSDAQRDKSGRPSGRFSAERPERSVSTLKIQRTEQGDSAVYLCASSFSGRSHEQYFGPGTRLTVT.

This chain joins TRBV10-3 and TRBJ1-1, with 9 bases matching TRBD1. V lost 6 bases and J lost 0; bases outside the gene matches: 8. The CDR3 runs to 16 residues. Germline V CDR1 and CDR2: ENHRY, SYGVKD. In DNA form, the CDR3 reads TGTGCCATCAGCCCGGGACAGGGACTTTTGAACACTGAAGCTTTCTTT. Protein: CAISPGQGLLNTEAFF.

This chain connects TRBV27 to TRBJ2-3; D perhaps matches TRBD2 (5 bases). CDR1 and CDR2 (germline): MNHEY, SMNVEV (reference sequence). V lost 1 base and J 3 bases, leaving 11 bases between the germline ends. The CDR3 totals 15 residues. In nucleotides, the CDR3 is TGTGCCAGCAGTTTATATCATCCGGGGACAGATACGCAGTATTTT. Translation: CASSLYHPGTDTQYF.

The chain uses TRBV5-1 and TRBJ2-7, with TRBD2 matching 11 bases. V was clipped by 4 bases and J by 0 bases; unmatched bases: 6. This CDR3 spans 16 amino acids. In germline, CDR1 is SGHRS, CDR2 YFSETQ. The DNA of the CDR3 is TGCGCCAGCAGCCTAGGGACTAGCGGATTCTCCTACGAGCAGTACTTC. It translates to CASSLGTSGFSYEQYF.

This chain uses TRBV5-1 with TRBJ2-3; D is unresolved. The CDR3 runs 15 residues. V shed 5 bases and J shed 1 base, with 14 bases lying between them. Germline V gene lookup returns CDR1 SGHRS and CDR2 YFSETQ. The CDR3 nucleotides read TGCGCCAGCAGGTCCCCCTTCCTCGGCACAGATACGCAGTATTTT. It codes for CASRSPFLGTDTQYF.

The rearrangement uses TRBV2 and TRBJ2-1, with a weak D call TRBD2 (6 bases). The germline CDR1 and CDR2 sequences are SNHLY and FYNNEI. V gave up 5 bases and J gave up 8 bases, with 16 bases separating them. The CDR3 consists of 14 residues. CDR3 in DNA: TGTGCCAGCAGTCCCCGCAGATCGGGGGATGAGCAGTTCTTC. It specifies CASSPRRSGDEQFF.

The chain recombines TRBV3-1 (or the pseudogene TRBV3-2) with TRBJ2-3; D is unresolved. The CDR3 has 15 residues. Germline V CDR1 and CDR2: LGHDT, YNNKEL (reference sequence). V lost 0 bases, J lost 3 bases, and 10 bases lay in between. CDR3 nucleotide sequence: TGTGCCAGCAGCCAAGATGTAGCCCGGACAGATACGCAGTATTTT. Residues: CASSQDVARTDTQYF.

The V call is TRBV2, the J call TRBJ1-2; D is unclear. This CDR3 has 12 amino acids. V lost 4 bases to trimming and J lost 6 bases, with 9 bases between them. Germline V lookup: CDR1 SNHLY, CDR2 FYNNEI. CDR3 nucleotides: TGTGCCAGCAGTGCAGTGAGGGATGGCTACACCTTC. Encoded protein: CASSAVRDGYTF.

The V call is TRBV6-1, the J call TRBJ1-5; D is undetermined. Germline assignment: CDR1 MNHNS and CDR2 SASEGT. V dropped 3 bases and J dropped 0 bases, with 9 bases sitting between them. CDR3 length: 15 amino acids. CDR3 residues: CASSEGHYSNQPQHF. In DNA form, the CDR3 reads TGTGCCAGCAGTGAGGGTCACTATAGCAATCAGCCCCAGCATTTT.

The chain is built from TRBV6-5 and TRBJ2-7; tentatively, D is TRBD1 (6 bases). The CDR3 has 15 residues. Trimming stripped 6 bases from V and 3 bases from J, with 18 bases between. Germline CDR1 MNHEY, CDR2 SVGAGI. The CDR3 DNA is TGTGCCAGCAGCATAGGGCCAGGGGTTAACTACGAGCAGTACTTC. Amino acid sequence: CASSIGPGVNYEQYF.

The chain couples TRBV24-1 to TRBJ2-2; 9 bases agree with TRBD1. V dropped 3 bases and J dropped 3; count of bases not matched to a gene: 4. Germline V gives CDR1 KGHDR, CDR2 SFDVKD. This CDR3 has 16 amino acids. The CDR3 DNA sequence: TGTGCCACCAGTGATACAAGGACAGGGGACACCGGGGAGCTGTTTTTT. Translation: CATSDTRTGDTGELFF.

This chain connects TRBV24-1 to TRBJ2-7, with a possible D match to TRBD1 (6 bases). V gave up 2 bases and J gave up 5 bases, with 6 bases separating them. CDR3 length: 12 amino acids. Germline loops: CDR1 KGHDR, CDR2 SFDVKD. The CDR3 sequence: CATSDSGDEQYF. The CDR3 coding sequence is TGTGCCACCAGTGATTCAGGGGACGAGCAGTACTTC.

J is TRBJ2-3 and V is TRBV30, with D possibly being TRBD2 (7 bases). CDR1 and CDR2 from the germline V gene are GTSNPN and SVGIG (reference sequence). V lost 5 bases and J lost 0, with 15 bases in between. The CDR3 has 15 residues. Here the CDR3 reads CAWGGALWSTDTQYF. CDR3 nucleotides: TGTGCCTGGGGGGGGGCCCTCTGGAGCACAGATACGCAGTATTTT.

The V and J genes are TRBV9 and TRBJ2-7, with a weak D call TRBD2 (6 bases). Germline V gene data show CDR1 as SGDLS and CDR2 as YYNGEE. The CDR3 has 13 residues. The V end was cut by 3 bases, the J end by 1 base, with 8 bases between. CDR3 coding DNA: TGTGCCAGCAGCGGGGCGGGGTCCTACGAGCAGTACTTC. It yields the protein CASSGAGSYEQYF.

Written as DNA, the CDR3 is TGTGCCAGCAGCTTGGCCCAGAACACCGGGGAGCTGTTTTTT. Protein: CASSLAQNTGELFF. The rearrangement joins TRBV5-8 to TRBJ2-2, with unresolved D. Trimming shortened V by 0 bases and J by 1 base, and 4 bases separated the two germline ends. Germline CDR1 and CDR2: SGHTS and YDEGEE. The CDR3 runs 14 residues.

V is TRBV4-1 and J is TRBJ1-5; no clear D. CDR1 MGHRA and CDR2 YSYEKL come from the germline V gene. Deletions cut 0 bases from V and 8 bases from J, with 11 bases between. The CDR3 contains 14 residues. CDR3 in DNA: TGCGCCAGCAGCCAAGAGGGCAGGTCGGAGCCCCAGCATTTT. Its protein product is CASSQEGRSEPQHF.